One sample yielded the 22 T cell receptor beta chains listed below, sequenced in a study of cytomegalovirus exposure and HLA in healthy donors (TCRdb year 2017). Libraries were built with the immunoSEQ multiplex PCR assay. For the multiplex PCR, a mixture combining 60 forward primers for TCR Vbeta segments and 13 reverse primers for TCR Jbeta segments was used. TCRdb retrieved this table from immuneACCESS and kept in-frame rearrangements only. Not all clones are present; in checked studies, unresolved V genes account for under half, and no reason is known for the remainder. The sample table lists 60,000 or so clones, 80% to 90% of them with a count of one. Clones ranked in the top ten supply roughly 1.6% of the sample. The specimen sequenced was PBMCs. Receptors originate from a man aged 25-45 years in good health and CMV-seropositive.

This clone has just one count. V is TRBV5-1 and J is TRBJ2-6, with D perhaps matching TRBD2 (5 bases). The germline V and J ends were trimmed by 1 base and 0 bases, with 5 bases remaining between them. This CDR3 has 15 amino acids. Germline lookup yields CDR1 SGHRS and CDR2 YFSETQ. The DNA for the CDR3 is TGCGCCAGCAGCTTGCGGGACTCTGGGGCCAACGTCCTGACTTTC. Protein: CASSLRDSGANVLTF. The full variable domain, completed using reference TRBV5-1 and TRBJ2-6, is KAGVTQTPRYLIKTRGQQVTLSCSPISGHRSVSWYQQTPGQGLQFLFEYFSETQRNKGNFPGRFSGRQFSNSRSEMNVSTLELGDSALYLCASSLRDSGANVLTFGAGSRLTVL.

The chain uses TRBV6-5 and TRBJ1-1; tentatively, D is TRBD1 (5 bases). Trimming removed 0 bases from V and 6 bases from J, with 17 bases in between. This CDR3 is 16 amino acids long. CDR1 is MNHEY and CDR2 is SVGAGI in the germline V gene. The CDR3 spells CASSYSIGAGGAEAFF. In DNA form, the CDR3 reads TGTGCCAGCAGTTACTCGATAGGGGCGGGGGGGGCTGAAGCTTTCTTT.

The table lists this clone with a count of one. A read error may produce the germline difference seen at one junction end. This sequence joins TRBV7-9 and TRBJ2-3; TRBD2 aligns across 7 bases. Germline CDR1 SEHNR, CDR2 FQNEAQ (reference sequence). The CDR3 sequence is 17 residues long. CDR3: CASSLRGGRRSTGTQYF. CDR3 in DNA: TGTGCCAGCAGCTTAAGGGGAGGGAGGCGGAGCACAGGTACGCAGTATTTT.

DNA of the CDR3: TGTGCCTGGAGCAGGGGTACAACTAATGAAAAACTGTTTTTT. It specifies CAWSRGTTNEKLFF. The rearrangement links TRBV30 to TRBJ1-4; the D gene is possibly TRBD1 (6 bases). V lost 3 bases to trimming and J lost 0 bases, with 8 bases between them. CDR1 is GTSNPN and CDR2 is SVGIG in the germline V gene (reference sequence). CDR3 size: 14 residues. Complete variable domain (other parts from reference TRBV30 and TRBJ1-4): SQTIHQWPATLVQPVGSPLSLECTVEGTSNPNLYWYRQAAGRGLQLLFYSVGIGQISSEVPQNLSASRPQDRQFILSSKKLLLSDSGFYLCAWSRGTTNEKLFFGSGTQLSVL.

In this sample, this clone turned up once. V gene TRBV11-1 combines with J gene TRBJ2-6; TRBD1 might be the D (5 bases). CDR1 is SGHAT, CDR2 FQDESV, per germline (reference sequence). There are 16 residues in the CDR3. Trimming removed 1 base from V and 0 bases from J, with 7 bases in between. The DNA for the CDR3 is TGTGCCAGCAGCTTAGGGCAGGGCTCTGGGGCCAACGTCCTGACTTTC. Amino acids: CASSLGQGSGANVLTF.

The DNA of the CDR3 is TGTGCCAGCAGCGGGGGACAGGGTACCAATCCCGGGGAGCTGTTTTTT. This translates into CASSGGQGTNPGELFF. V gene TRBV9 combines with J gene TRBJ2-2, with 9 bases that match TRBD1. CDR1 SGDLS and CDR2 YYNGEE come from the germline V gene. CDR3 length: 16 amino acids. V gave up 3 bases and J gave up 6 bases; unmatched junction bases: 9.

The DNA for the CDR3 is TGTGCCAGCAGCTACCGACAGGGGGGGAGCGCAAACACCATATATTTT. It specifies CASSYRQGGSANTIYF. V gene TRBV11-2 combines with J gene TRBJ1-3; 9 bases are shared with TRBD1. Germline-derived CDR1 and CDR2 are SGHAT and FQNNGV. With V trimmed by 4 bases and J by 6 bases, 10 bases remained unmatched. The CDR3 contains 16 residues.

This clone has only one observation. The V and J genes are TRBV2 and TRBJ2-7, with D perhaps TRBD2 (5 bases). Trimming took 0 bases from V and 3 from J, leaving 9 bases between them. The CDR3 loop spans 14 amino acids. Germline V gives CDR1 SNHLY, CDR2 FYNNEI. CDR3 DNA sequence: TGTGCCAGCAGTGAAGCAGGGAGAGACTACGAGCAGTACTTC. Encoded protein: CASSEAGRDYEQYF.

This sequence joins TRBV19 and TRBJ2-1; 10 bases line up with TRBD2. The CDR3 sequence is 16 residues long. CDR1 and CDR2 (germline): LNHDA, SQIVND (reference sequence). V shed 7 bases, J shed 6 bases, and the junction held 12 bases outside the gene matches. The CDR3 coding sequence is TGTGCCAGTACCAGGGCCGGACTAGCGGAGTTCAATGAGCAGTTCTTC. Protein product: CASTRAGLAEFNEQFF. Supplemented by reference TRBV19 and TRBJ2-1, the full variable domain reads DGGITQSPKYLFRKEGQNVTLSCEQNLNHDAMYWYRQDPGQGLRLIYYSQIVNDFQKGDIAEGYSVSREKKESFPLTVTSAQKNPTAFYLCASTRAGLAEFNEQFFGPGTRLTVL.

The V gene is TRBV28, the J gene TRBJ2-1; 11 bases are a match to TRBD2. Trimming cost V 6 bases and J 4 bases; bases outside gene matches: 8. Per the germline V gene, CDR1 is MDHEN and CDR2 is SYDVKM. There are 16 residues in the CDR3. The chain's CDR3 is CASRPTGTSGYNEQFF. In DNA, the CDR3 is TGTGCCAGCAGGCCCACCGGGACTAGCGGTTACAATGAGCAGTTCTTC.

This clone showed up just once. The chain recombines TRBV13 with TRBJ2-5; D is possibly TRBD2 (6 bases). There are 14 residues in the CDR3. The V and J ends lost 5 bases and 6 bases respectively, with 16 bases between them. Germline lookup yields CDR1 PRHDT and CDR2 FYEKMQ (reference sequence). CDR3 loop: CASSKASGVKTQYF. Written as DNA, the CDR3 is TGTGCCAGCAGCAAAGCCTCGGGAGTGAAGACCCAGTACTTC.

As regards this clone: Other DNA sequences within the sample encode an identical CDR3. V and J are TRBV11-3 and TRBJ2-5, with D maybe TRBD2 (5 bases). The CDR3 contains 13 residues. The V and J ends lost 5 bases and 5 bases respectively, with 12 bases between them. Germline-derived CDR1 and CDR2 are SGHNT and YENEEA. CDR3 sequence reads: CASSRSGGETQYF. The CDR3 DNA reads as TGTGCCAGCAGCCGGAGCGGCGGGGAGACCCAGTACTTC.

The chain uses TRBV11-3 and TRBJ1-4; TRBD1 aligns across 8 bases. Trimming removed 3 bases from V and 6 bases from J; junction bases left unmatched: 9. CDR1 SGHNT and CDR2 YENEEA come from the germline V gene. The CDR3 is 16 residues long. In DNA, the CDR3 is TGTGCCAGCAGCTTTGGAATGACAGGGGTGGATGAAAAACTGTTTTTT. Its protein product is CASSFGMTGVDEKLFF.

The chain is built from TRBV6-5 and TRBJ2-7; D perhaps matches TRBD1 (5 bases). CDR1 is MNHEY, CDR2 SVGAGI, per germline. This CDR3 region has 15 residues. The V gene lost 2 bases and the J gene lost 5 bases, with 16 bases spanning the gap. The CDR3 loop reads CASSYEQGILDEQYF. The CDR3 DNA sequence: TGTGCCAGCAGTTACGAGCAGGGAATATTGGACGAGCAGTACTTC.

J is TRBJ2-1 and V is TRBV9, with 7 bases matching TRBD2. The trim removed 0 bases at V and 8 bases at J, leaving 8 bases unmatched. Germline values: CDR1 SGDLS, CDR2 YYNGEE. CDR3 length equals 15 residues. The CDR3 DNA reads TGTGCCAGCAGCGTAGGGTGGGAGGGCCGATATGAGCAGTTCTTC. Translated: CASSVGWEGRYEQFF.

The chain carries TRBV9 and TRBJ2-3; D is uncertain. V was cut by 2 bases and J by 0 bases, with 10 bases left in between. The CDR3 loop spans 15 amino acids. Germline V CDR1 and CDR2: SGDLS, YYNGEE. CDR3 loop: CASSVLDSSTDTQYF. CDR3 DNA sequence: TGTGCCAGCAGCGTCCTAGACTCTAGCACAGATACGCAGTATTTT.

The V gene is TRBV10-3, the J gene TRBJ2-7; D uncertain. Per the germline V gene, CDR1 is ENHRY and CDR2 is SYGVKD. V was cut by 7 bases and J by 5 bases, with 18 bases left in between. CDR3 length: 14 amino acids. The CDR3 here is CAITTMAGIHEQYF. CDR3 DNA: TGTGCCATCACCACTATGGCCGGAATTCACGAGCAGTACTTC.

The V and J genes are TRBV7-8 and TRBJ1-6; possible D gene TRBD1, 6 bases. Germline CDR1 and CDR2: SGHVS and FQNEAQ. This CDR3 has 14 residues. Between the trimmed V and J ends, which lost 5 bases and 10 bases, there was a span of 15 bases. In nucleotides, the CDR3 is TGTGCCAGCAGCGGGGGCAGGGAGAACTCACCCCTCCACTTT. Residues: CASSGGRENSPLHF.

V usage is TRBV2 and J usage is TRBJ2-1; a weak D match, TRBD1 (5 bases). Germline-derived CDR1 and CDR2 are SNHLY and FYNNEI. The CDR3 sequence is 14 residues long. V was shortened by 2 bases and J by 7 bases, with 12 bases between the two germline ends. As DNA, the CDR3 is TGTGCCAGCAGTGAATCTCCCCAGGGAAATGAGCAGTTCTTC. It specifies CASSESPQGNEQFF.

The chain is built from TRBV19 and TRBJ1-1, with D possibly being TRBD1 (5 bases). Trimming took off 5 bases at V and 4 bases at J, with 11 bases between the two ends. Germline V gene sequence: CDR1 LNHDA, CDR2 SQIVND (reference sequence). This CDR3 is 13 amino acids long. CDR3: CASSSTGGTEAFF. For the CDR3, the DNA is TGTGCCAGTAGTTCGACGGGGGGCACTGAAGCTTTCTTT.

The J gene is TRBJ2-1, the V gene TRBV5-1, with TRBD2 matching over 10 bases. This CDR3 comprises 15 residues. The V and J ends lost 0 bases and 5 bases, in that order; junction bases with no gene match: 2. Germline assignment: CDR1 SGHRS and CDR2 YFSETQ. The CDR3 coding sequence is TGCGCCAGCAGCTTGGGACTAGCGGGCGACAATGAGCAGTTCTTC. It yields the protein CASSLGLAGDNEQFF.

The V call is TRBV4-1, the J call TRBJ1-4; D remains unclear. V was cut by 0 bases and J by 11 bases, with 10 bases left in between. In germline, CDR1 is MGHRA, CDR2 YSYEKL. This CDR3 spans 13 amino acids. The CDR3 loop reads CASSQDGSTKLFF. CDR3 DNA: TGCGCCAGCAGCCAAGATGGTTCTACGAAACTGTTTTTT.